Presented here are 31 T cell receptor beta chains from one specimen sequenced in a study of shared T cell receptors in the human thymus. Repertoires were generated with immunoSEQ multiplex PCR, while TCRdb's copy carries only in-frame clones and drops some. The sample lists about 610,000 clones, roughly 90% occurring once. Another study also made use of these data, one on human thymus T cells.

Source material: thymocytes. These receptors came from a boy younger than two with a congenital heart defect.

The rearrangement uses TRBV4-3 and TRBJ2-3, with TRBD2 matching over 12 bases. The CDR3 extends over 20 amino acids. V dropped 1 base and J dropped 0; count of bases not matched to a gene: 11. Per the germline V gene, CDR1 is LGHNA and CDR2 is YSLEER. The CDR3 DNA sequence: TGCGCCAGCAGCCAAGTGACTAGCGGGAGAAAACTCCAAAGCACAGATACGCAGTATTTT. This gives the protein CASSQVTSGRKLQSTDTQYF.

Here the CDR3 reads CASSLRSDRANTEAFF. The CDR3 bases are TGTGCCAGCAGTTTACGATCGGACAGAGCTAACACTGAAGCTTTCTTT. The chain couples TRBV28 to TRBJ1-1; maybe TRBD1 (6 bases). In germline, CDR1 is MDHEN, CDR2 SYDVKM. Trimming shortened V by 2 bases and J by 2 bases, and 15 bases separated the two germline ends. CDR3 length: 16 residues.

J is TRBJ2-7 and V is TRBV6-1; 7 bases map to TRBD1. The V gene end was trimmed by 6 bases and the J gene end by 1 base; junction bases not matched to a gene: 3. The CDR3 has 13 residues. CDR1 and CDR2 (germline): MNHNS, SASEGT. The CDR3 region is CASRPGQSYEQYF. For the CDR3, the DNA is TGTGCCAGCAGACCGGGACAGTCCTACGAGCAGTACTTC.

The chain joins TRBV4-2 to TRBJ2-7; 14 bases align to TRBD2. Germline V gene lookup returns CDR1 LGHNA and CDR2 YNFKEQ. The CDR3 is made up of 19 amino acids. V trimming: 3 bases; J trimming: 9 bases; junction bases outside the gene matches: 19. CDR3: CASSHPNPPGLAGVPPQYF. CDR3 DNA sequence: TGTGCCAGCAGCCACCCAAACCCCCCGGGACTAGCGGGAGTCCCTCCGCAGTACTTC.

In its sample, this clone was seen once. The chain joins TRBV19 to TRBJ1-2, with D perhaps matching TRBD1 (6 bases). The CDR3 is 12 residues long. Germline V CDR1 and CDR2: LNHDA, SQIVND (reference sequence). V dropped 5 bases and J dropped 4 bases, with 8 bases sitting between them. The CDR3 reads CASSEQGYGYTF. In nucleotides, the CDR3 is TGTGCCAGTAGTGAACAGGGCTATGGCTACACCTTC. The full variable domain, with the rest looked up from reference TRBV19 and TRBJ1-2, is DGGITQSPKYLFRKEGQNVTLSCEQNLNHDAMYWYRQDPGQGLRLIYYSQIVNDFQKGDIAEGYSVSREKKESFPLTVTSAQKNPTAFYLCASSEQGYGYTFGSGTRLTVV.

This sequence joins TRBV5-1 and TRBJ1-1, with D maybe TRBD1 (6 bases). V was shortened by 4 bases and J by 1 base, with 11 bases between the two germline ends. Germline V gene sequence: CDR1 SGHRS, CDR2 YFSETQ. This CDR3 region has 14 residues. The CDR3, as DNA: TGCGCCAGCAGCATGGGACATGCGAACACTGAAGCTTTCTTT. It specifies CASSMGHANTEAFF.

This clone was recorded only once. The chain joins TRBV27 to TRBJ2-1, with 7 positions matching TRBD1. The CDR3 contains 16 residues. V trimming: 4 bases; J trimming: 2 bases; junction bases outside the gene matches: 8. Looked up from germline, CDR1 is MNHEY and CDR2 is SMNVEV (reference sequence). The CDR3 DNA follows: TGTGCCAGCAGTTCGCCCCGACAGGGCGCCTACAATGAGCAGTTCTTC. This codes for CASSSPRQGAYNEQFF.

This clone was recorded only once. V and J are TRBV18 and TRBJ2-2; 7 bases are shared with TRBD2. The CDR3 consists of 17 residues. V shed 4 bases, J shed 1 base, and the junction held 9 bases outside the gene matches. Germline V gives CDR1 KGHSH, CDR2 LQKENI. In DNA form, the CDR3 reads TGTGCCAGCTCACGGGGGACTAACCCGGGGAACACCGGGGAGCTGTTTTTT. This sequence encodes CASSRGTNPGNTGELFF.

The genes are TRBV7-2 and TRBJ1-5; TRBD1 agrees at 7 bases. Trimming removed 4 bases from V and 8 bases from J; junction bases left unmatched: 14. This CDR3 contains 16 residues. From germline, CDR1 is SGHTA and CDR2 FQGNSA. CDR3 amino acids: CASSSHRRQGWEPQHF. As DNA, the CDR3 is TGTGCCAGCAGCTCCCACCGCAGACAGGGCTGGGAGCCCCAGCATTTT.

The V and J genes are TRBV5-4 and TRBJ2-7; 9 positions match TRBD2. J was trimmed by 7 bases and V by 4 bases; bases with no gene match: 12. CDR3 size: 15 residues. Germline assignment: CDR1 SGHNT and CDR2 YYREEE (reference sequence). CDR3 sequence (DNA): TGTGCCAGCAGCCAGCAGGCGGGAGGGCCAGGAGAGCAGTACTTC. Translated, it gives CASSQQAGGPGEQYF.

This clone has a handful of counts. V gene TRBV4-3 combines with J gene TRBJ2-5; 16 bases match TRBD2. V trimming: 4 bases; J trimming: 5 bases; junction bases outside the gene matches: 1. CDR3 size: 15 residues. Germline CDR1 is LGHNA and CDR2 is YSLEER. CDR3 DNA: TGCGCCAGCAGCCTGGGACTAGCGGGAGGGGAGACCCAGTACTTC. As protein: CASSLGLAGGETQYF.

This chain joins TRBV9 and TRBJ2-5; TRBD2 matches at 7 bases. CDR1 and CDR2 from the germline V gene are SGDLS and YYNGEE. V shed 4 bases and J 5 bases; nucleotides not matched to a gene: 8. The CDR3 covers 14 residues. CDR3 coding DNA: TGTGCCAGCAGCCTGGGGGGGAGAGAGGAGACCCAGTACTTC. Amino acid sequence: CASSLGGREETQYF.

The V gene is TRBV5-1, the J gene TRBJ2-1; 10 bases are shared with TRBD1. The CDR3 extends over 15 amino acids. The germline V gene has CDR1 SGHRS and CDR2 YFSETQ. The ends lost 4 bases at V and 1 base at J; junction bases unmatched: 2. In nucleotides, the CDR3 is TGCGCCAGCAGCCCGGGACAGGGGTCCTACAATGAGCAGTTCTTC. It yields the protein CASSPGQGSYNEQFF.

The rearrangement joins TRBV19 to TRBJ1-1; TRBD1 aligns across 8 bases. The CDR3 is 18 amino acids. CDR1 is LNHDA, CDR2 SQIVND, per germline (reference sequence). Losses at the gene ends were 2 bases for V and 0 bases for J; bases not matched to a gene: 11. The CDR3 here is CASSIFEIGQGMNTEAFF. The CDR3 nucleotides are TGTGCCAGTAGTATATTCGAGATCGGACAGGGAATGAACACTGAAGCTTTCTTT.

The chain carries TRBV10-3 and TRBJ2-3, with 14 bases fitting TRBD2. Germline V CDR1 and CDR2: ENHRY, SYGVKD. The CDR3 extends over 15 amino acids. V shed 6 bases, J shed 4 bases, and the junction held 3 bases outside the gene matches. CDR3 region: CAIRETSGRADTQYF. CDR3 DNA sequence: TGTGCCATCAGGGAGACTAGCGGGAGGGCAGATACGCAGTATTTT.

The rearrangement links TRBV7-9 to TRBJ2-2; 10 bases fit TRBD2. The ends lost 1 base at V and 7 bases at J; junction bases unmatched: 6. This CDR3 comprises 16 residues. Germline-derived CDR1 and CDR2 are SEHNR and FQNEAQ (reference sequence). CDR3 in amino acids: CASSLVLAGVHGELFF. The CDR3, as DNA: TGTGCCAGCAGCTTAGTCCTAGCGGGAGTCCACGGGGAGCTGTTTTTT. Looking up the rest from reference TRBV7-9 and TRBJ2-2 gives the full variable domain: DTGVSQNPRHKITKRGQNVTFRCDPISEHNRLYWYRQTLGQGPEFLTYFQNEAQLEKSRLLSDRFSAERPKGSFSTLEIQRTEQGDSAMYLCASSLVLAGVHGELFFGEGSRLTVL.

J is TRBJ1-1 and V is TRBV19; 7 bases match TRBD1. The ends lost 3 bases at V and 2 bases at J; junction bases unmatched: 9. Germline assignment: CDR1 LNHDA and CDR2 SQIVND (reference sequence). CDR3 size: 16 residues. For the CDR3, the DNA is TGTGCCAGTAGTATTCCCACCCAGGGGGTTAACACTGAAGCTTTCTTT. Encoded protein: CASSIPTQGVNTEAFF. The full variable domain, in which reference TRBV19 and TRBJ1-1 provide the parts outside the CDR3, is DGGITQSPKYLFRKEGQNVTLSCEQNLNHDAMYWYRQDPGQGLRLIYYSQIVNDFQKGDIAEGYSVSREKKESFPLTVTSAQKNPTAFYLCASSIPTQGVNTEAFFGQGTRLTVV.

The chain couples TRBV11-2 to TRBJ2-1; D perhaps matches TRBD2 (6 bases). CDR1 is SGHAT and CDR2 is FQNNGV in the germline V gene. The CDR3 is 17 residues long. V lost 4 bases, J lost 3 bases, and 19 bases lay in between. The DNA for the CDR3 is TGTGCCAGCAGCTGGGTCGGGGTAGCGGCCCTCTACAATGAGCAGTTCTTC. Translated: CASSWVGVAALYNEQFF.

The chain couples TRBV27 to TRBJ2-1; TRBD2 aligns across 9 bases. V was clipped by 6 bases and J by 0 bases; unmatched bases: 6. Per the germline V gene, CDR1 is MNHEY and CDR2 is SMNVEV (reference sequence). This CDR3 comprises 16 residues. The CDR3 here is CASRPIAGVSYNEQFF. Written as DNA, the CDR3 is TGTGCCAGCAGGCCCATAGCGGGAGTCTCCTACAATGAGCAGTTCTTC.

The chain joins TRBV19 to TRBJ1-4; 7 bases align to TRBD1. The CDR3 sequence is 15 residues long. CDR1 and CDR2 (germline): LNHDA, SQIVND (reference sequence). Trimming cost V 5 bases and J 2 bases; bases outside gene matches: 5. CDR3 sequence reads: CASSAPGQTNEKLFF. As DNA, the CDR3 is TGTGCCAGTAGTGCGCCGGGACAGACTAATGAAAAACTGTTTTTT.

The chain is built from TRBV18 and TRBJ1-1; 7 bases are shared with TRBD1. Germline V gives CDR1 KGHSH, CDR2 LQKENI. After removal of 5 bases from V and 0 bases from J, the junction contained 12 bases not matched to a gene. The CDR3 runs to 17 residues. The CDR3, as DNA: TGTGCCAGCTCAGGCCGGGACAGTGACATGATGAACACTGAAGCTTTCTTT. Its protein is CASSGRDSDMMNTEAFF. The full variable domain, rest sourced from reference TRBV18 and TRBJ1-1, is NAGVMQNPRHLVRRRGQEARLRCSPMKGHSHVYWYRQLPEEGLKFMVYLQKENIIDESGMPKERFSAEFPKEGPSILRIQQVVRGDSAAYFCASSGRDSDMMNTEAFFGQGTRLTVV.

The chain has TRBV28 and TRBJ2-1, with D possibly TRBD1 on 5 matching bases. Germline CDR1 MDHEN, CDR2 SYDVKM. The CDR3 contains 14 residues. Between the trimmed V and J ends, which lost 3 bases and 5 bases, there was a span of 11 bases. The CDR3 loop is CASSLEGVNNEQFF. CDR3 DNA: TGTGCCAGCAGTTTGGAAGGGGTGAACAATGAGCAGTTCTTC.

J is TRBJ2-7 and V is TRBV28; D uncertain. Germline CDR1 MDHEN, CDR2 SYDVKM. This CDR3 is built from 14 residues. V shed 6 bases and J shed 0 bases, with 12 bases lying between them. As DNA, the CDR3 is TGTGCCAGCAGCCCACCGGGTCACTCCTACGAGCAGTACTTC. Translating gives CASSPPGHSYEQYF.

This chain connects TRBV11-2 to TRBJ2-2; TRBD2 matches 11 bases. The CDR3 has 18 amino acids. Per germline, CDR1 SGHAT and CDR2 FQNNGV. Trimming took 4 bases from V and 5 from J; bases not matched to a gene: 12. CDR3: CASSSGLADRRLTGELFF. The CDR3 DNA is TGTGCCAGCAGCTCGGGACTAGCGGACCGTCGATTGACCGGGGAGCTGTTTTTT.

The chain uses TRBV5-6 and TRBJ2-7, with unresolved D. Germline CDR1 is SGHDT and CDR2 is YYEEEE. This CDR3 comprises 14 residues. Trimming removed 0 bases at V and 5 bases at J, with 12 bases between. CDR3 amino acids: CASSLGPPNDEQYF. Here the CDR3 DNA reads TGTGCCAGCAGCTTGGGGCCACCGAACGACGAGCAGTACTTC.

The J gene is TRBJ2-7, the V gene TRBV28; weak D call: TRBD2 (5 bases). V shed 2 bases and J shed 3 bases, with 14 bases lying between them. Germline V gene lookup returns CDR1 MDHEN and CDR2 SYDVKM. CDR3 length: 15 amino acids. The CDR3 DNA follows: TGTGCCAGCAGTTTAAGGGCGGGTAGACGCTACGAGCAGTACTTC. Its protein is CASSLRAGRRYEQYF.

V usage is TRBV5-1 and J usage is TRBJ2-5, with 9 bases aligning to TRBD2. The germline gives CDR1 SGHRS, CDR2 YFSETQ. The CDR3 length is 17 residues. V was pared by 0 bases and J by 5 bases, with 11 bases of the junction left unmatched. The CDR3 here is CASSLAAGGPGGETQYF. CDR3 DNA: TGCGCCAGCAGCTTGGCTGCGGGAGGGCCGGGGGGTGAGACCCAGTACTTC.

This sequence joins TRBV21-1 and TRBJ2-1; the DNA was not used to check the table's D call, TRBD1. TRBV21-1 is an annotated pseudogene. The CDR3 contains 22 residues. DNA of the CDR3: TGTGCCAGCAGCAAAGGGTCTAATCGGGACAGGGGGTGGAGAAGCTCCTACAATGAGCAGTTCTTC. It translates to CASSKGSNRDRGWRSSYNEQFF.

The rearrangement joins TRBV15 to TRBJ2-5, with TRBD2 identical over 10 bases. V shed 1 base and J 5 bases; nucleotides not matched to a gene: 4. The CDR3 loop spans 15 amino acids. Germline V CDR1 and CDR2: LNHNV, YYDKDF (reference sequence). The CDR3: CATSRVSGRGETQYF. The CDR3, as DNA: TGTGCCACCAGCAGAGTAAGCGGGAGGGGGGAGACCCAGTACTTC.

The chain combines TRBV2 with TRBJ2-3, with TRBD1 identical over 11 bases. CDR3 length: 16 residues. V gave up 1 base and J gave up 13 bases; unmatched junction bases: 13. Germline V gene lookup returns CDR1 SNHLY and CDR2 FYNNEI. CDR3 nucleotides: TGTGCCAGCAGTGAAGAGGACAGGGGGCGTCGGGACCAGGAGTATTTT. It translates to CASSEEDRGRRDQEYF. The full variable domain, rest sourced from reference TRBV2 and TRBJ2-3, is EPEVTQTPSHQVTQMGQEVILRCVPISNHLYFYWYRQILGQKVEFLVSFYNNEISEKSEIFDDQFSVERPDGSNFTLKIRSTKLEDSAMYFCASSEEDRGRRDQEYFGPGTRLTVL.

V usage is TRBV6-5 and J usage is TRBJ2-3; 7 nucleotides align to TRBD2. V shed 2 bases and J 2 bases; nucleotides not matched to a gene: 4. Germline V gene sequence: CDR1 MNHEY, CDR2 SVGAGI. This CDR3 contains 15 residues. The CDR3 here is CASSYRGEPTDTQYF. DNA for the CDR3: TGTGCCAGCAGTTACCGGGGGGAGCCCACAGATACGCAGTATTTT.